These 4 T cell receptor beta chains were all obtained from the same sample, sequenced in a study of blood T cell repertoires in COVID-19. Repertoires were generated with immunoSEQ multiplex PCR, while TCRdb's copy carries only in-frame clones and drops some. The sample lists 250,000 to 300,000 clones; about nine tenths were seen once. The source material was peripheral blood. These receptors all come from a woman aged 25 to 39 with COVID-19, enrolled during active disease.

V gene TRBV28 combines with J gene TRBJ1-6; D gene unclear. Trimming took off 10 bases at V and 7 bases at J, with 17 bases between the two ends. Germline V gene lookup returns CDR1 MDHEN and CDR2 SYDVKM. The CDR3 extends over 14 amino acids. CDR3 bases: TGTGCCACCCCCAATGCCCCTACGAATTCACCCCTCCACTTT. Amino acids: CATPNAPTNSPLHF.

The chain uses TRBV27 and TRBJ2-7; 14 bases agree with TRBD2. CDR3 size: 16 residues. V dropped 7 bases and J dropped 6; count of bases not matched to a gene: 11. Germline CDR1 reads MNHEY; CDR2 reads SMNVEV (reference sequence). The chain's CDR3 is CASNRLGLAGGSEQYF. CDR3 coding DNA: TGTGCCAGCAACCGCCTCGGACTAGCGGGAGGAAGCGAGCAGTACTTC.

This chain uses TRBV27 with TRBJ1-5; tentatively, D is TRBD1 (5 bases). Germline V gives CDR1 MNHEY, CDR2 SMNVEV (reference sequence). CDR3 length: 13 amino acids. The V and J ends lost 3 bases and 7 bases respectively, with 10 bases between them. The CDR3 spells CASSFRAEQPQHF. The CDR3 DNA reads TGTGCCAGCAGTTTCAGGGCAGAACAGCCCCAGCATTTT.

About this clone itself: Other nucleotide sequences in the sample specify the same CDR3. The J gene is TRBJ2-5, the V gene TRBV3-1 (or the pseudogene TRBV3-2); weak D call: TRBD1 (6 bases). This CDR3 region has 13 residues. Germline V lookup: CDR1 LGHDT, CDR2 YNNKEL (reference sequence). V lost 1 base to trimming and J lost 5 bases, with 8 bases between them. CDR3 DNA sequence: TGTGCCAGCAGCCAAGGGGGGCGTGAGACCCAGTACTTC. It is translated as CASSQGGRETQYF.